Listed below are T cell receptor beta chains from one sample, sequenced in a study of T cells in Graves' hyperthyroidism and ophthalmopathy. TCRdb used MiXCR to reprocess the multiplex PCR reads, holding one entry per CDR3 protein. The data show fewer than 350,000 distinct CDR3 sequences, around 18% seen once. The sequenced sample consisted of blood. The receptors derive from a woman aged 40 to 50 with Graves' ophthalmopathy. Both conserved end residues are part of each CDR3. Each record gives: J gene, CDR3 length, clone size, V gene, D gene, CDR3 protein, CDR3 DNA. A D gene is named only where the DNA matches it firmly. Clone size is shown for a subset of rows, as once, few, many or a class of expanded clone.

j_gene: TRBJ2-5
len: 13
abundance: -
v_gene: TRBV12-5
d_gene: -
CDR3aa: CASGLDSQETQYF
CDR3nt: TGTGCTAGTGGTTTGGACAGCCAAGAGACCCAGTACTTC

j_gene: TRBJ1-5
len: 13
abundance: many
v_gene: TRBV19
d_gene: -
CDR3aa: CASRTGYNQPQHF
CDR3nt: TGTGCCAGTAGAACAGGGTACAATCAGCCCCAGCATTTT

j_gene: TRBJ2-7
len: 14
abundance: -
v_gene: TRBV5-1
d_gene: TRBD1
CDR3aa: CASSRTGALSESYF
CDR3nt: TGCGCCAGCAGCAGGACAGGGGCCCTCTCCGAGTCGTACTTC

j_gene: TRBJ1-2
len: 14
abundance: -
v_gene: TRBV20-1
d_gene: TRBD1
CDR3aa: CSATPGQGARGYTF
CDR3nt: TGCAGTGCTACCCCGGGACAGGGGGCCCGTGGCTACACCTTC

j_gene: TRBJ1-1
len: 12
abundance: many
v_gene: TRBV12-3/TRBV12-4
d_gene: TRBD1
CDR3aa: CASSQGGSEAFF
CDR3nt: TGTGCCAGCAGTCAGGGGGGTTCTGAAGCTTTCTTT

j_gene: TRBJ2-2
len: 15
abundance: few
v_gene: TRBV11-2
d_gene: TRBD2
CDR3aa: CASSFRIAGAGELFF
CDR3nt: TGTGCCAGCAGCTTTCGGATAGCGGGAGCCGGGGAGCTGTTTTTT

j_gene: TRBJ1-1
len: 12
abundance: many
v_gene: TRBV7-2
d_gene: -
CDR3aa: CASRPNIFEAFF
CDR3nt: TGTGCCAGCAGGCCGAATATATTTGAAGCTTTCTTT

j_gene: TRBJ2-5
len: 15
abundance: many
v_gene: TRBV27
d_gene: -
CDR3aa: CASSVIPGTEETQYF
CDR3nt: TGTGCCAGCAGTGTAATCCCCGGGACTGAAGAGACCCAGTACTTC

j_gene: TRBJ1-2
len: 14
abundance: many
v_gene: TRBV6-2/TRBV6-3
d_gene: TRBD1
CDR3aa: CASSWGQGRRGYTF
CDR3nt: TGTGCCAGCAGTTGGGGACAGGGACGACGGGGCTACACCTTC

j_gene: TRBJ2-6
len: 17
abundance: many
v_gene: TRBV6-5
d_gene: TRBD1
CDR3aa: CASSYPGTGYGANVLTF
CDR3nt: TGTGCCAGCAGTTACCCCGGGACAGGGTACGGGGCCAACGTCCTGACTTTC

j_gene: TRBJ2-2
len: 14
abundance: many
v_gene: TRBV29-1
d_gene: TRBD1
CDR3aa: CSVEEDRGAGELFF
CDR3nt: TGCAGCGTTGAGGAAGACAGGGGGGCCGGGGAGCTGTTTTTT

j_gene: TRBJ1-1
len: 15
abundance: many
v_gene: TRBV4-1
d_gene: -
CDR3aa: CASSQDRAPYTEAFF
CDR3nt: TGCGCCAGCAGCCAAGATAGGGCACCTTACACTGAAGCTTTCTTT

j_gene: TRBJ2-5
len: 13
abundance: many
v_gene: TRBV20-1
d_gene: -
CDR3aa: CSARGRLSETQYF
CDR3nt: TGCAGTGCCCGTGGACGTCTGTCGGAGACCCAGTACTTC

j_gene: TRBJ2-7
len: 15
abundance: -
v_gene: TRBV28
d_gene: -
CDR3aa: CASSSQQQRFYEQYF
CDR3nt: TGTGCCAGCAGTTCCCAGCAACAGAGGTTTTACGAGCAGTACTTC

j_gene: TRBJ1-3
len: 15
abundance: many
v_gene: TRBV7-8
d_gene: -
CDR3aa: CASSRIGGQGNTIYF
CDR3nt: TGTGCCAGCAGCCGAATCGGGGGGCAGGGAAACACCATATATTTT

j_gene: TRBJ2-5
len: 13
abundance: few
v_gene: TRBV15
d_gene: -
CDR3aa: CATSELAGETQYF
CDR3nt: TGTGCCACCAGCGAGCTAGCCGGGGAGACCCAGTACTTC

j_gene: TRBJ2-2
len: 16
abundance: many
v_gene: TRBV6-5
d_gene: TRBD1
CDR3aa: CASRATGGVYTGELFF
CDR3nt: TGTGCCAGCAGGGCTACAGGGGGCGTATACACCGGGGAGCTGTTTTTT

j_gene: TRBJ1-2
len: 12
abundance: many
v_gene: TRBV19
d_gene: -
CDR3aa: CASSSRQSGYTF
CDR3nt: TGTGCCAGTAGTTCACGACAGTCCGGCTACACCTTC

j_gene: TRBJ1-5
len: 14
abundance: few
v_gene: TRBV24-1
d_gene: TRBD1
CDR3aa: CATSGDRGNQPQHF
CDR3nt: TGTGCCACCAGTGGTGACAGGGGGAACCAGCCCCAGCATTTT

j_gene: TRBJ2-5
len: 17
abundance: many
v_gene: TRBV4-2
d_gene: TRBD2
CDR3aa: CASSRGLAGVFSETQYF
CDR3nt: TGTGCCAGCAGCCGCGGACTAGCGGGAGTGTTTAGTGAGACCCAGTACTTC

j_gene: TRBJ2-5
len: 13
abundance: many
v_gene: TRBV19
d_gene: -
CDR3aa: CASSDEYQETQYF
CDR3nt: TGTGCCAGTAGTGATGAGTACCAAGAGACCCAGTACTTC

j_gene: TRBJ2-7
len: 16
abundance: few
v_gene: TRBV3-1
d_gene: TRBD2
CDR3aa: CASSQGVAGAGYEQYF
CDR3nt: TGTGCCAGCAGCCAAGGAGTAGCGGGAGCTGGCTACGAGCAGTACTTC

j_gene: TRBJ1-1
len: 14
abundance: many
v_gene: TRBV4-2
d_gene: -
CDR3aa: CASSQVKQNTEAFF
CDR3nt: TGTGCCAGCAGCCAAGTAAAGCAGAACACTGAAGCTTTCTTT

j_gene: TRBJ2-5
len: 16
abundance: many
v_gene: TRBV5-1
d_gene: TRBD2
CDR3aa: CASSTATSGIRETQYF
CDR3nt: TGCGCCAGCAGCACGGCAACTAGCGGGATCCGGGAGACCCAGTACTTC

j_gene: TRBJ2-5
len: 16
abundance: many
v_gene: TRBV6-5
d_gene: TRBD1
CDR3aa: CASRPRTGSLQETQYF
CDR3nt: TGTGCCAGCAGACCTCGGACAGGGAGCCTCCAAGAGACCCAGTACTTC

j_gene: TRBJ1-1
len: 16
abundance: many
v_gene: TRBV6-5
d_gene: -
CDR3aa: CASSYSLPQGRTEAFF
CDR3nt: TGTGCCAGCAGTTACTCGTTGCCTCAGGGGCGCACTGAAGCTTTCTTT

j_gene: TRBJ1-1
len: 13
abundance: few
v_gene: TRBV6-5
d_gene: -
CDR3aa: CASTFPGGIEAFF
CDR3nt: TGTGCCAGCACTTTCCCCGGTGGAATTGAAGCTTTCTTT

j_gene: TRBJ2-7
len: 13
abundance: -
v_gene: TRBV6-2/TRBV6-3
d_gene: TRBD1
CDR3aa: CASSWATGTEQYF
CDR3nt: TGTGCCAGCAGTTGGGCGACAGGGACCGAGCAGTACTTC

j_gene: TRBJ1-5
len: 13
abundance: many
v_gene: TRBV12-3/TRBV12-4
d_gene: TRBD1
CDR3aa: CASTGTDGQPQHF
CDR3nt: TGTGCCAGCACCGGGACAGACGGGCAGCCCCAGCATTTT

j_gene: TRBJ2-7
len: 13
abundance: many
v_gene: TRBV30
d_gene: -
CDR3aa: CAWAGDVGYEQYF
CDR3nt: TGTGCCTGGGCCGGGGACGTAGGCTACGAGCAGTACTTC

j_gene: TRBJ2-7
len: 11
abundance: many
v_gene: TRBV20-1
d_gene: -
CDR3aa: CSASSRHEQYF
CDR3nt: TGCAGTGCTAGTAGCCGGCACGAGCAGTACTTC

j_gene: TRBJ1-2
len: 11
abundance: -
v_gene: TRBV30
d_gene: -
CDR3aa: CAFRLAYGYTF
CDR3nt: TGTGCCTTCAGACTGGCCTATGGCTACACCTTC

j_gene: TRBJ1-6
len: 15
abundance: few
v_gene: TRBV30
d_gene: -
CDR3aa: CAWSVGGKDNSPLHF
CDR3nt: TGTGCCTGGAGTGTAGGGGGAAAGGATAATTCACCCCTCCACTTT

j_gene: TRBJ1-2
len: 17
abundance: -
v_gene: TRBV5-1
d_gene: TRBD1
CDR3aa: CASSLAYSRGQAYGYTF
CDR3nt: TGCGCCAGCAGCTTGGCCTATTCCAGGGGACAGGCCTATGGCTACACCTTC

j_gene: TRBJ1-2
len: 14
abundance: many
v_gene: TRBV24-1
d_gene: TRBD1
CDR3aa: CATSGSGTGEGYTF
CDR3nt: TGTGCCACCAGTGGTTCCGGGACAGGAGAGGGCTACACCTTC

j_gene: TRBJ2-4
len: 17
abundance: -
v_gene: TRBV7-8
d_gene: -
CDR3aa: CASSFSSAGLAKNIQYF
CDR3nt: TGTGCCAGCAGCTTTTCTTCAGCGGGCTTAGCCAAAAACATTCAGTACTTC

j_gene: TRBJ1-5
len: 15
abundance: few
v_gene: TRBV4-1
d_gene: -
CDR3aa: CASSQGQGGLWPQHF
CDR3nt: TGCGCCAGCAGCCAAGGTCAGGGAGGACTGTGGCCCCAGCATTTT

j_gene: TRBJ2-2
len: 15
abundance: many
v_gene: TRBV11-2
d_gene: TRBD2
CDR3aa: CASSLVRGRSGELFF
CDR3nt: TGTGCCAGCAGCTTAGTTCGCGGGAGGTCCGGGGAGCTGTTTTTT

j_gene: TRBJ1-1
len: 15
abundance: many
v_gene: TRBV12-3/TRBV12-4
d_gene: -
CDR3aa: CASSLGVPGRSEAFF
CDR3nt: TGTGCCAGCAGTTTGGGGGTCCCGGGACGGAGTGAAGCTTTCTTT

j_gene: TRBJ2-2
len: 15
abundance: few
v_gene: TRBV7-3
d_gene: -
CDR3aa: CASSSLGEVTGELFF
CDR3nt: TGTGCCAGCAGCTCCTTGGGAGAGGTGACCGGGGAGCTGTTTTTT

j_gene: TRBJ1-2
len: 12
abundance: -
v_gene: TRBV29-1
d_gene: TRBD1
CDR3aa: CIGGQGDYGYTF
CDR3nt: TGCATAGGAGGACAGGGCGACTATGGCTACACCTTC

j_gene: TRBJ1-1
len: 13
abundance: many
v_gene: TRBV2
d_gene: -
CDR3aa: CASSPGRGAEAFF
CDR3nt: TGTGCCAGCAGCCCGGGGCGAGGCGCTGAAGCTTTCTTT

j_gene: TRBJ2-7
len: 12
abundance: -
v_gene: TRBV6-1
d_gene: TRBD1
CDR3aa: CASRETGTEQYF
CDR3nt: TGTGCCAGCAGGGAGACAGGGACCGAGCAGTACTTC

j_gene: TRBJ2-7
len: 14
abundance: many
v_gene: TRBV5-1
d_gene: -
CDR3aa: CASSRQGSTYEQYF
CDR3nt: TGCGCCAGCAGCCGCCAGGGCTCAACCTACGAGCAGTACTTC

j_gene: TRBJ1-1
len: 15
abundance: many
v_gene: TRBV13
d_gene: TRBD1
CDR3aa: CASRARGNSGTEAFF
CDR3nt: TGTGCCAGCAGGGCCAGGGGGAATTCGGGAACTGAAGCTTTCTTT

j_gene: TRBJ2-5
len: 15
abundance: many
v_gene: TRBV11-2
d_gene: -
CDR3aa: CASSSLGQRGQTQYF
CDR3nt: TGTGCCAGCAGCTCGCTCGGACAACGGGGGCAGACCCAGTACTTC

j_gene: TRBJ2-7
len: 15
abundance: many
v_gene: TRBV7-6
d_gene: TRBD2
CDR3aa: CASSTLAGGAYEQYF
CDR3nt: TGTGCCAGCAGCACCCTAGCGGGAGGCGCCTACGAGCAGTACTTC

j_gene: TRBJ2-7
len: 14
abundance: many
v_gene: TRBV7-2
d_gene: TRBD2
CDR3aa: CASSLLAANYEQYF
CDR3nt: TGTGCCAGCAGCTTACTAGCGGCGAACTACGAGCAGTACTTC

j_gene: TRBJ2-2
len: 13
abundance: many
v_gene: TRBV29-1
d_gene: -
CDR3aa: CSAEHREPGELFF
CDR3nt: TGCAGCGCCGAACACAGGGAGCCCGGGGAGCTGTTTTTT

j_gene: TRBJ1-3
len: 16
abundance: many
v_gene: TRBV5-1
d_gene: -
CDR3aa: CASSLGGSLSGNTIYF
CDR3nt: TGCGCCAGCAGCTTGGGTGGCAGCCTCTCTGGAAACACCATATATTTT

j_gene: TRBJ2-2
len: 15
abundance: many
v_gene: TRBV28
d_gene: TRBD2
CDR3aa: CASRGLAGVSGELFF
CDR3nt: TGTGCCAGCAGGGGACTAGCGGGAGTATCAGGGGAGCTGTTTTTT

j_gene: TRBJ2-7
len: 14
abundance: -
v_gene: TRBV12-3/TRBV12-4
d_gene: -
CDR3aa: CASSLSGQPYEQYF
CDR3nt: TGTGCCAGCAGTTTAAGTGGACAGCCCTACGAGCAGTACTTC

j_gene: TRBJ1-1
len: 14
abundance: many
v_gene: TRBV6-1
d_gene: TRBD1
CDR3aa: CASSVPGGRAEAFF
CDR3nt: TGTGCCAGCAGTGTCCCAGGGGGTCGTGCTGAAGCTTTCTTT

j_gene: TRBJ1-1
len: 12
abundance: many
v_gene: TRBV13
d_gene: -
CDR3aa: CASSLRGGEAFF
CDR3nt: TGTGCCAGCTCCCTGAGGGGGGGTGAAGCTTTCTTT

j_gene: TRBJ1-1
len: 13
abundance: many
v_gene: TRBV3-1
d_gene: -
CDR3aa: CASSAVRDTEAFF
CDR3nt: TGTGCCAGCAGCGCCGTACGGGACACTGAAGCTTTCTTT

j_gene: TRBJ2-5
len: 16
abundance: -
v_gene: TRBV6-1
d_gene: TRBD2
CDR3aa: CASSSWGLAGVETQYF
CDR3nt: TGTGCCAGCAGCTCCTGGGGACTAGCGGGAGTAGAGACCCAGTACTTC

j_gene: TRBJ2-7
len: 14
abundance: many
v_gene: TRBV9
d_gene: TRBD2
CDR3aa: CASSVNSGNYEQYF
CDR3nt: TGTGCCAGCAGCGTGAATAGCGGGAACTACGAGCAGTACTTC

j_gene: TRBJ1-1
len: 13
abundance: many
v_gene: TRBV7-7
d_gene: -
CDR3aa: CASSLNLKAEAFF
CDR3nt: TGTGCTAGCAGCTTAAATTTAAAAGCTGAAGCTTTCTTT

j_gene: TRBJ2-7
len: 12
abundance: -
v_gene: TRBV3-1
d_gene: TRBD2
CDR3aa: CASSQAGGEQYF
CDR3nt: TGTGCCAGCAGCCAAGCGGGAGGCGAGCAGTACTTC